The 29 T cell receptor beta chains in this list originate from one sample, sequenced in a study of cytomegalovirus exposure and HLA in healthy donors. The primer mix had 60 Vbeta and 13 Jbeta primers. TCRdb keeps only in-frame clones here, not all; method: immunoSEQ multiplex PCR. The ten top clones account for around 15%, within a sample of roughly 73,000 clones. Sequencing used PBMCs. These receptor sequences come from a man aged 50 to 59 in good health and CMV-seropositive.

The V call is TRBV6-6, the J call TRBJ1-5, with D hard to call. V was shortened by 6 bases and J by 5 bases, with 11 bases between the two germline ends. The germline CDR1 and CDR2 sequences are MNHNY and SVGAGI (reference sequence). The CDR3 extends over 13 amino acids. The CDR3 region is CASRPDTHQPQHF. The CDR3 DNA is TGTGCCAGCAGACCCGACACGCATCAGCCCCAGCATTTT.

This rearrangement joins TRBV12-5 to TRBJ2-1; 8 bases are shared with TRBD1. Looked up from germline, CDR1 is LGHNT and CDR2 is FRNRAP. V was pared by 2 bases and J by 5 bases, with 14 bases of the junction left unmatched. The CDR3 contains 18 residues. DNA for the CDR3: TGTGCTAGTGGTTTGAGTGCAGGGGGCCCAGTGTGGGACAATGAGCAGTTCTTC. Protein sequence: CASGLSAGGPVWDNEQFF.

V usage is TRBV9 and J usage is TRBJ1-1; perhaps TRBD1 as D (5 bases). Germline CDR1 SGDLS, CDR2 YYNGEE. V gave up 4 bases and J gave up 0 bases, with 16 bases separating them. CDR3 length: 16 amino acids. CDR3: CASSPQSGIMNTEAFF. The DNA of the CDR3 is TGTGCCAGCAGCCCCCAGTCAGGGATCATGAACACTGAAGCTTTCTTT. Variable domain in full (rest from reference TRBV9 and TRBJ1-1): DSGVTQTPKHLITATGQRVTLRCSPRSGDLSVYWYQQSLDQGLQFLIQYYNGEERAKGNILERFSAQQFPDLHSELNLSSLELGDSALYFCASSPQSGIMNTEAFFGQGTRLTVV.

The rearrangement joins TRBV7-8 to TRBJ1-1, with D unclear. In germline, CDR1 is SGHVS, CDR2 FQNEAQ. Deletions cut 4 bases from V and 5 bases from J, with 11 bases between. This CDR3 has 13 residues. CDR3 coding DNA: TGTGCCAGCAGCTGGCAGTCTTCGACTGAAGCTTTCTTT. It specifies CASSWQSSTEAFF. Using reference TRBV7-8 and TRBJ1-1 for the parts outside the CDR3, the full variable domain is GAGVSQSPRYKVAKRGQDVALRCDPISGHVSLFWYQQALGQGPEFLTYFQNEAQLDKSGLPSDRFFAERPEGSVSTLKIQRTQQEDSAVYLCASSWQSSTEAFFGQGTRLTVV.

This chain links TRBV27 with TRBJ1-4; D ambiguous. Germline-derived CDR1 and CDR2 are MNHEY and SMNVEV (reference sequence). Trimming left V 5 bases short and J 1 base short, with 17 bases between. The CDR3 has 17 residues. For the CDR3, the DNA is TGTGCCAGCAGTCCCTTCGCCCCCCGGGGAACTAATGAAAAACTGTTTTTT. As protein: CASSPFAPRGTNEKLFF. Combining the CDR3 with reference TRBV27 and TRBJ1-4 gives the whole variable domain EAQVTQNPRYLITVTGKKLTVTCSQNMNHEYMSWYRQDPGLGLRQIYYSMNVEVTDKGDVPEGYKVSRKEKRNFPLILESPSPNQTSLYFCASSPFAPRGTNEKLFFGSGTQLSVL.

The chain has TRBV2 and TRBJ2-7; possibly TRBD2 for D (5 bases). From germline, CDR1 is SNHLY and CDR2 FYNNEI. V dropped 6 bases and J dropped 2 bases, with 8 bases sitting between them. The CDR3 loop spans 12 amino acids. CDR3 nucleotides: TGTGCCAGCAGCGGACTGGCCTACGAGCAGTACTTC. It specifies CASSGLAYEQYF.

This rearrangement joins TRBV29-1 to TRBJ1-5; the match to TRBD1 covers 9 bases. The ends lost 1 base at V and 5 bases at J; junction bases unmatched: 0. The germline V gene encodes CDR1 SQVTM and CDR2 ANQGSEA. This CDR3 is 13 amino acids long. The DNA for the CDR3 is TGCAGCGTTGAAGGGACAGGGGATCAGCCCCAGCATTTT. It yields the protein CSVEGTGDQPQHF.

The rearrangement links TRBV7-2 to TRBJ2-5, with 7 bases fitting TRBD1. V trimming: 3 bases; J trimming: 4 bases; junction bases outside the gene matches: 8. CDR1 and CDR2 (germline): SGHTA, FQGNSA. The CDR3 has 15 amino acids. The chain's CDR3 is CASSFLTGMAETQYF. Written as DNA, the CDR3 is TGTGCCAGCAGCTTCCTGACAGGGATGGCAGAGACCCAGTACTTC.

V gene TRBV10-2 combines with J gene TRBJ2-7; 7 nucleotides match TRBD1. The CDR3 contains 13 residues. The junction had 1 base not matched to a gene; V was cut back by 0 bases and J by 5 bases. Germline CDR1 reads WSHSY; CDR2 reads SAAADI. This CDR3 reads CASSESRGHEQYF. CDR3 in DNA: TGCGCCAGCAGTGAGTCAAGGGGGCACGAGCAGTACTTC.

The rearrangement links TRBV6-5 to TRBJ1-5, with D unclear. Germline V gene data show CDR1 as MNHEY and CDR2 as SVGAGI. The CDR3 runs 14 residues. V gave up 3 bases and J gave up 0 bases, with 6 bases separating them. CDR3 coding DNA: TGTGCCAGCAGTTATAGTTCTAGCAATCAGCCCCAGCATTTT. It codes for CASSYSSSNQPQHF.

The rearrangement uses TRBV11-1 and TRBJ2-7; tentative D call: TRBD2 (6 bases). V was pared by 3 bases and J by 4 bases, with 10 bases between. CDR1 is SGHAT and CDR2 is FQDESV in the germline V gene (reference sequence). This CDR3 contains 13 residues. CDR3 residues: CASSLGGVYEQYV. DNA for the CDR3: TGTGCCAGCAGCTTGGGGGGAGTTTACGAGCAGTACGTC.

This rearrangement joins TRBV10-1 to TRBJ1-2, with a tentative D call TRBD1 (6 bases). CDR1 WNHNN and CDR2 SYGVQD come from the germline V gene (reference sequence). V shed 2 bases and J shed 4 bases, with 11 bases lying between them. The CDR3 spans 14 residues. CDR3 amino acids: CASSEMSTGYGYTF. CDR3 DNA: TGCGCCAGCAGTGAGATGTCGACAGGCTATGGCTACACCTTC.

V and J are TRBV5-1 and TRBJ1-1; TRBD1 might be the D (6 bases). The V end lost 0 bases, the J end lost 5 bases, and 11 bases lay between the germline ends. The CDR3 is made up of 14 amino acids. Germline-derived CDR1 and CDR2 are SGHRS and YFSETQ. The CDR3 loop reads CASSLEQGRTEAFF. DNA for the CDR3: TGCGCCAGCAGCTTGGAGCAGGGGCGAACTGAAGCTTTCTTT.

The CDR3 DNA is TGTGCCAGCAGCTCGCGGACTAGCGGGAAGGCAGAGACCCAGTACTTC. Translating it yields CASSSRTSGKAETQYF. The chain couples TRBV11-2 to TRBJ2-5; 12 nucleotides agree with TRBD2. V shed 4 bases and J 4 bases; nucleotides not matched to a gene: 7. The CDR3 consists of 16 residues. Germline CDR1 and CDR2: SGHAT and FQNNGV.

Regarding this clone: Its ends do not fully match the called genes, so a read error is possible. The gene calls are TRBV29-1 and TRBJ2-1; D not resolved. This CDR3 has 13 residues. Germline V lookup: CDR1 SQVTM, CDR2 ANQGSEA. CDR3 nucleotide sequence: TGCAGCGGGGAAGATCCCTCCCACAATGAGCAGTTCTTC. This sequence encodes CSGEDPSHNEQFF.

V and J are TRBV19 and TRBJ1-6; D may be TRBD1 (5 bases). V was shortened by 5 bases and J by 11 bases, with 13 bases between the two germline ends. The CDR3 consists of 13 residues. Germline V gene lookup returns CDR1 LNHDA and CDR2 SQIVND (reference sequence). CDR3 DNA sequence: TGTGCCAGTAGTTTGTCTCGGGGGACACCCCTCCACTTT. Protein product: CASSLSRGTPLHF.

The chain is built from TRBV6-1 and TRBJ1-1; 9 bases align to TRBD1. Losses at the gene ends were 7 bases for V and 6 bases for J; bases not matched to a gene: 12. Germline CDR1 and CDR2: MNHNS and SASEGT. This CDR3 has 15 amino acids. CDR3 residues: CASIPGQGVKSEAFF. The CDR3 coding sequence is TGTGCCAGCATCCCGGGACAGGGAGTTAAATCTGAAGCTTTCTTT.

The V call is TRBV29-1, the J call TRBJ1-6; 8 bases align to TRBD1. This CDR3 region has 13 residues. The germline V gene has CDR1 SQVTM and CDR2 ANQGSEA. J was trimmed by 10 bases and V by 5 bases; bases with no gene match: 7. For the CDR3, the DNA is TGCAGCGTTCGCCAGGGGGCAGGCTCACCCCTCCACTTT. Encoded protein: CSVRQGAGSPLHF.

The chain recombines TRBV5-1 with TRBJ1-1; D uncertain. V was cut by 0 bases and J by 2 bases, with 11 bases left in between. The CDR3 runs 15 residues. Per the germline V gene, CDR1 is SGHRS and CDR2 is YFSETQ. CDR3 sequence reads: CASSLGADLNTEAFF. The CDR3 DNA reads as TGCGCCAGCAGCTTGGGGGCAGACCTCAACACTGAAGCTTTCTTT.

V is TRBV19 and J is TRBJ1-1; no clear D gene. The CDR3 is 15 amino acids. Trimming shortened V by 5 bases and J by 7 bases, and 20 bases separated the two germline ends. Germline V gives CDR1 LNHDA, CDR2 SQIVND (reference sequence). This chain's CDR3 is CASSFNRAIIDEAFF. CDR3 bases: TGTGCCAGTAGTTTCAACAGAGCAATAATTGATGAAGCTTTCTTT.

The chain couples TRBV2 to TRBJ2-7; TRBD2 is a possible D gene (7 bases). Germline assignment: CDR1 SNHLY and CDR2 FYNNEI. Between the trimmed V and J ends, which lost 7 bases and 4 bases, there was a span of 11 bases. This CDR3 has 12 residues. CDR3 DNA: TGTGCCAGCAAGGGGGGGAGGTACGAGCAGTACGTC. Translated: CASKGGRYEQYV.

The gene calls are TRBV5-1 and TRBJ2-3, with 13 bases identical to TRBD2. CDR3 length equals 16 residues. V lost 4 bases, J lost 4 bases, and 6 bases stayed unmatched. CDR1 is SGHRS and CDR2 is YFSETQ in the germline V gene. CDR3 sequence: CASSDGLAGDADTQYF. The CDR3 region has the DNA TGCGCCAGCAGCGACGGACTAGCGGGAGATGCAGATACGCAGTATTTT.

The V gene is TRBV5-4, the J gene TRBJ2-2, with D tentatively TRBD2 (7 bases). The CDR3 contains 15 residues. Germline loops: CDR1 SGHNT, CDR2 YYREEE (reference sequence). V was pared by 0 bases and J by 8 bases, with 14 bases between. As DNA, the CDR3 is TGTGCCAGCAGCTTGGCCCGTGGGGGGGCAGGGGAGCTGTTTTTT. It specifies CASSLARGGAGELFF.

The chain has TRBV19 and TRBJ2-1, with 12 bases that match TRBD1. J was trimmed by 12 bases and V by 6 bases; bases with no gene match: 12. CDR1 LNHDA and CDR2 SQIVND come from the germline V gene (reference sequence). CDR3 length: 15 amino acids. The DNA for the CDR3 is TGTGCCAGTAGAGACCCGGGACAGGGGGCAGGGGGGCAGTTCTTC. Protein product: CASRDPGQGAGGQFF.

This rearrangement joins TRBV7-6 to TRBJ2-4; TRBD1 is a possible D gene (6 bases). CDR3 length: 12 residues. Trimming cost V 1 base and J 16 bases, with 14 bases left between them. The germline CDR1 and CDR2 sequences are SGHVS and FNYEAQ. The CDR3 loop is CASSLGGDKKYF. The CDR3 nucleotides read TGTGCCAGCAGCTTAGGAGGGGACAAGAAATACTTC.

The gene calls are TRBV6-5 and TRBJ2-1; weak D call: TRBD2 (6 bases). CDR1 and CDR2 from the germline V gene are MNHEY and SVGAGI. The V gene lost 0 bases and the J gene lost 7 bases, with 16 bases spanning the gap. The CDR3 extends over 16 amino acids. In DNA form, the CDR3 reads TGTGCCAGCAGTTACTCGAGTCTAACTGGGAGGAATGAGCAGTTCTTC. Translated, it gives CASSYSSLTGRNEQFF.

The chain has TRBV5-1 and TRBJ1-2; the D gene is possibly TRBD1 (6 bases). V was pared by 2 bases and J by 6 bases, with 17 bases between. CDR3 size: 15 residues. Looked up from germline, CDR1 is SGHRS and CDR2 is YFSETQ. The CDR3: CASSFSTSGEDGYTF. Written as DNA, the CDR3 is TGCGCCAGCAGCTTCTCCACTTCAGGGGAAGATGGCTACACCTTC.

The chain uses TRBV18 and TRBJ2-1; 10 bases align to TRBD2. Germline V lookup: CDR1 KGHSH, CDR2 LQKENI. CDR3 length: 18 amino acids. V was clipped by 0 bases and J by 7 bases; unmatched bases: 12. The CDR3 loop reads CASSPPVWSSGSWNEQFF. CDR3 in DNA: TGTGCCAGCTCACCACCGGTTTGGTCTAGCGGGAGTTGGAATGAGCAGTTCTTC.

The rearrangement uses TRBV7-9 and TRBJ1-2; 9 nucleotides match TRBD1. Germline values: CDR1 SEHNR, CDR2 FQNEAQ (reference sequence). The CDR3 totals 17 residues. Losses at the gene ends were 4 bases for V and 8 bases for J; bases not matched to a gene: 17. In DNA, the CDR3 is TGTGCCAGCAGCTCCGACAGAAAACAGGGGGCTCTAGACGGCTACACCTTC. It specifies CASSSDRKQGALDGYTF.